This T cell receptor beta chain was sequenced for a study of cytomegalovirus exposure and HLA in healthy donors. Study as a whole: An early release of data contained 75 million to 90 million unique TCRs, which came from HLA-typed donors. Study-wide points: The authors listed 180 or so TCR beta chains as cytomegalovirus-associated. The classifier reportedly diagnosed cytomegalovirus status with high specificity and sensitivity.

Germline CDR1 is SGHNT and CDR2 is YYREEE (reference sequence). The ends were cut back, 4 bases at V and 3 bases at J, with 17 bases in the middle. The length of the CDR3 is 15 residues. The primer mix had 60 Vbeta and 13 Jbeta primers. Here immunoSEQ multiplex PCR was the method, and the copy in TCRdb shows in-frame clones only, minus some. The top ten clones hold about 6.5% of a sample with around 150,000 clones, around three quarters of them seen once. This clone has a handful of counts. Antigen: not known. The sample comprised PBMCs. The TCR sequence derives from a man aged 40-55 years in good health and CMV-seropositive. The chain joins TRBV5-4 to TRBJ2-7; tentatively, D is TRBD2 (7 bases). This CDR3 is CASSDLGRGSYEQYF. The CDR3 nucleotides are TGTGCCAGCAGCGACCTAGGGAGGGGGAGCTACGAGCAGTACTTC.